Following are 7 T cell receptor beta chains from one sample sequenced in a study of shared clonotypes between healthy human individuals. TCRdb's copy holds only in-frame clones and misses some; the assay was immunoSEQ multiplex PCR. The sample lists some 1,100,000 clones; more than 75% were seen once. Sequenced input: memory CD4+ T cells from PBMCs. The subset: CD45RA-negative fraction. These receptors were taken from a man younger than 35 in good health. Some clones in this sample may be carry-over from other donors' samples.

J is TRBJ2-7 and V is TRBV5-1, with a possible D match to TRBD1 (6 bases). Trimming left V 0 bases short and J 3 bases short, with 10 bases between. Germline CDR1 and CDR2: SGHRS and YFSETQ. The length of the CDR3 is 14 residues. The CDR3, as DNA: TGCGCCAGCAGCTTGGATGGACAGCACTACGAGCAGTACTTC. Its translation is CASSLDGQHYEQYF.

The V gene is TRBV7-3, the J gene TRBJ2-2, with D unresolved. Germline values: CDR1 SGHTA, CDR2 FQGTGA. The V end was cut by 3 bases, the J end by 8 bases, with 13 bases between. The CDR3 is made up of 14 amino acids. The CDR3 DNA is TGTGCCAGCAGCTTTGACGGCCCGGAGGGGGAGCTGTTTTTT. Its translation: CASSFDGPEGELFF. Using reference TRBV7-3 and TRBJ2-2 for the parts outside the CDR3, the full variable domain is GAGVSQTPSNKVTEKGKYVELRCDPISGHTALYWYRQSLGQGPEFLIYFQGTGAADDSGLPNDRFFAVRPEGSVSTLKIQRTERGDSAVYLCASSFDGPEGELFFGEGSRLTVL.

The chain has TRBV10-3 and TRBJ1-2; D is unclear. The V and J ends lost 0 bases and 6 bases respectively, with 8 bases between them. The CDR3 runs 13 residues. Germline-derived CDR1 and CDR2 are ENHRY and SYGVKD. The CDR3, as DNA: TGTGCCATCAGTGAGTCCTCGGAGGATGGCTACACCTTC. Translation gives CAISESSEDGYTF.

The V call is TRBV4-1, the J call TRBJ2-2; D unclear. The CDR3 consists of 15 residues. The ends were cut back, 1 base at V and 5 bases at J, with 11 bases in the middle. Germline CDR1 is MGHRA and CDR2 is YSYEKL. For the CDR3, the DNA is TGCGCCAGCAGCCAAGGTTTGACGGAGACCGGGGAGCTGTTTTTT. Amino acid sequence: CASSQGLTETGELFF.

About this clone itself: A much larger clone lies one base from this, so it may be a read error. As DNA, the CDR3 is TGTGCCAGCAGCTTGGGTCGCGGGAGCTACGAGCAGTACTTC. Translating it yields CASSLGRGSYEQYF. The V gene is TRBV5-5, the J gene TRBJ2-7; 7 bases agree with TRBD2. V gave up 0 bases and J gave up 3 bases; unmatched junction bases: 3. From germline, CDR1 is SGHKS and CDR2 YYEKEE (reference sequence). There are 14 residues in the CDR3. Combining the CDR3 with reference TRBV5-5 and TRBJ2-7 gives the whole variable domain DAGVTQSPTHLIKTRGQQVTLRCSPISGHKSVSWYQQVLGQGPQFIFQYYEKEERGRGNFPDRFSARQFPNYSSELNVNALLLGDSALYLCASSLGRGSYEQYFGPGTRLTVT.

This clone was found once. The V call is TRBV19, the J call TRBJ2-3, with D perhaps matching TRBD1 (5 bases). The germline CDR1 and CDR2 sequences are LNHDA and SQIVND (reference sequence). The CDR3 has 15 residues. Trimming cost V 3 bases and J 4 bases, with 14 bases left between them. DNA of the CDR3: TGTGCCAGTAGTATGCCCCAGGGCCACGCAGATACGCAGTATTTT. Translation: CASSMPQGHADTQYF.

This chain links TRBV11-2 with TRBJ2-1, with 9 positions matching TRBD2. CDR1 is SGHAT and CDR2 is FQNNGV in the germline V gene. V was clipped by 1 base and J by 4 bases; unmatched bases: 8. The CDR3 sequence is 17 residues long. The CDR3 loop is CASSLGLRGRAYNEQFF. CDR3 sequence (DNA): TGTGCCAGCAGCTTAGGATTACGCGGGAGGGCTTACAATGAGCAGTTCTTC.